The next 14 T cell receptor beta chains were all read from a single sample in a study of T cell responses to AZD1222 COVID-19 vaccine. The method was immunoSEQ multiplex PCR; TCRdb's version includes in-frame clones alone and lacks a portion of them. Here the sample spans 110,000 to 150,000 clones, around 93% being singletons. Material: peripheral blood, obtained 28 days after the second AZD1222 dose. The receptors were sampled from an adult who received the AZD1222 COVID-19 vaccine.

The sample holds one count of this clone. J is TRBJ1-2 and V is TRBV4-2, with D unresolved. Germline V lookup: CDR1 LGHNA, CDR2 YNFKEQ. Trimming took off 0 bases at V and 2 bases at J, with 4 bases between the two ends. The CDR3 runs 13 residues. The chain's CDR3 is CASSQESNYGYTF. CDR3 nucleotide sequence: TGTGCCAGCAGCCAAGAGTCAAACTATGGCTACACCTTC.

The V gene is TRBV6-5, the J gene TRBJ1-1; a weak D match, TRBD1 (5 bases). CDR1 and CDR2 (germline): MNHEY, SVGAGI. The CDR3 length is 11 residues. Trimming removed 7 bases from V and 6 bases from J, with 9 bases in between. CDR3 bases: TGTGCCAGCAAGGCAGGGCCTGAAGCTTTCTTT. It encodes CASKAGPEAFF.

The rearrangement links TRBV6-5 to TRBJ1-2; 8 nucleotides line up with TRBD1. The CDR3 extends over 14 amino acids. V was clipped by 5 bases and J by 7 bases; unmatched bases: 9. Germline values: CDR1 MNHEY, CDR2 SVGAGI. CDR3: CASSLTTGASGYTF. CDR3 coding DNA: TGTGCCAGCAGTCTAACGACAGGGGCAAGTGGCTACACCTTC.

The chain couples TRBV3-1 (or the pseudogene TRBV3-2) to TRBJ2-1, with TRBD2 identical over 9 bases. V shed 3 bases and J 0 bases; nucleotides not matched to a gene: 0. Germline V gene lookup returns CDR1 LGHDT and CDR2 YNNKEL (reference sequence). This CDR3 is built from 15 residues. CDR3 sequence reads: CASSHSGSSYNEQFF. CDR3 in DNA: TGTGCCAGCAGCCATAGCGGGAGCTCCTACAATGAGCAGTTCTTC.

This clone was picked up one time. CDR3 nucleotide sequence: TGTGCCAGCAGTTTTGACAATCAGCCCCAGCATTTT. Protein: CASSFDNQPQHF. V and J are TRBV6-1 and TRBJ1-5, with no clear D. CDR3 length equals 12 residues. V was clipped by 5 bases and J by 3 bases, with 5 bases between them. The germline V gene has CDR1 MNHNS and CDR2 SASEGT.

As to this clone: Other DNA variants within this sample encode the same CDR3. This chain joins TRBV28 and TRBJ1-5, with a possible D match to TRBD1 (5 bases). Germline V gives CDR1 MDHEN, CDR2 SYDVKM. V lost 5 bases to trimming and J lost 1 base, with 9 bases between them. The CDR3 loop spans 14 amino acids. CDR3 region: CASSQGGSNQPQHF. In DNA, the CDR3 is TGTGCCAGCAGTCAGGGAGGGAGCAATCAGCCCCAGCATTTT. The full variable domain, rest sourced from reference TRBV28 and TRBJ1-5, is DVKVTQSSRYLVKRTGEKVFLECVQDMDHENMFWYRQDPGLGLRLIYFSYDVKMKEKGDIPEGYSVSREKKERFSLILESASTNQTSMYLCASSQGGSNQPQHFGDGTRLSIL.

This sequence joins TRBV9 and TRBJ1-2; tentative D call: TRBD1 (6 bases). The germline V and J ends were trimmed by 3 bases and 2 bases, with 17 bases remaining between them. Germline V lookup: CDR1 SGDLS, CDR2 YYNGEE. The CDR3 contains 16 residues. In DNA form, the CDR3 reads TGTGCCAGCAGCGATAATACACAGGGACGAAACTATGGCTACACCTTC. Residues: CASSDNTQGRNYGYTF.

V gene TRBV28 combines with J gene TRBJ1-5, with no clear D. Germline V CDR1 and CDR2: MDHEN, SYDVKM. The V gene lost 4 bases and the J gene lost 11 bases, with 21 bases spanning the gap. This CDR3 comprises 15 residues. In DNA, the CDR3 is TGTGCCAGCAGTTCCGCCCGCTCTAAGTCAGTTTCCCAGCATTTT. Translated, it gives CASSSARSKSVSQHF.

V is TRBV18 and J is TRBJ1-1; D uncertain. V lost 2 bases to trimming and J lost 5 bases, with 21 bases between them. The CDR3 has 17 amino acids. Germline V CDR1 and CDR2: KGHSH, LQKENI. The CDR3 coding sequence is TGTGCCAGCTCACCATTCGACACAAGTATGTGGAGAACTGAAGCTTTCTTT. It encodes CASSPFDTSMWRTEAFF.

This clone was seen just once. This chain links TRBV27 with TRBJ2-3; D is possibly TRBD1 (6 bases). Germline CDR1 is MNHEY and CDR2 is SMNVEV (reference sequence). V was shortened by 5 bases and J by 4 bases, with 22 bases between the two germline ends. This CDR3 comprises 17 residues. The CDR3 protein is CASSPAGDLLGADTQYF. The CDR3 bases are TGTGCCAGCAGTCCCGCAGGGGACCTCTTAGGTGCAGATACGCAGTATTTT.

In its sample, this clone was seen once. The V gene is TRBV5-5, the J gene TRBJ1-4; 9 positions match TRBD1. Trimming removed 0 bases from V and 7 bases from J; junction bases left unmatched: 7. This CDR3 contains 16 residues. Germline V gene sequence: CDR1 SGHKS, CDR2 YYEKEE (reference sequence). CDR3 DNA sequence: TGTGCCAGCAGCTTGGCGCCCCCGGACAGGGGTGAAAAACTGTTTTTT. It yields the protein CASSLAPPDRGEKLFF.

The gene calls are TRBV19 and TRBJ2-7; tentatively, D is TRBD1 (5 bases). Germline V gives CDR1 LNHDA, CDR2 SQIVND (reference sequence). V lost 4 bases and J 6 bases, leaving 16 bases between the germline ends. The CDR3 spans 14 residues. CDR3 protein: CASSTGAVSSEQYF. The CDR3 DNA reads TGTGCCAGTAGTACTGGGGCGGTATCGTCCGAGCAGTACTTC.

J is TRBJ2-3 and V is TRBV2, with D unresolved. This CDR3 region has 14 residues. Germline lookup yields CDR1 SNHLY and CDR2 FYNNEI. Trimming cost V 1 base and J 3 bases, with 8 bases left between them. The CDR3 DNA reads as TGTGCCAGCAGTGAAGGGGCAGGAACAGATACGCAGTATTTT. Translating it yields CASSEGAGTDTQYF.

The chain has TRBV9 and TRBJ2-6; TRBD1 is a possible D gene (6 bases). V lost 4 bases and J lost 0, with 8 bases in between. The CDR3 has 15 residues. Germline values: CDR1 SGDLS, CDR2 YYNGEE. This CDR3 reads CASSRQDSGANVLTF. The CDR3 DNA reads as TGTGCCAGCAGCAGACAGGACTCTGGGGCCAACGTCCTGACTTTC.